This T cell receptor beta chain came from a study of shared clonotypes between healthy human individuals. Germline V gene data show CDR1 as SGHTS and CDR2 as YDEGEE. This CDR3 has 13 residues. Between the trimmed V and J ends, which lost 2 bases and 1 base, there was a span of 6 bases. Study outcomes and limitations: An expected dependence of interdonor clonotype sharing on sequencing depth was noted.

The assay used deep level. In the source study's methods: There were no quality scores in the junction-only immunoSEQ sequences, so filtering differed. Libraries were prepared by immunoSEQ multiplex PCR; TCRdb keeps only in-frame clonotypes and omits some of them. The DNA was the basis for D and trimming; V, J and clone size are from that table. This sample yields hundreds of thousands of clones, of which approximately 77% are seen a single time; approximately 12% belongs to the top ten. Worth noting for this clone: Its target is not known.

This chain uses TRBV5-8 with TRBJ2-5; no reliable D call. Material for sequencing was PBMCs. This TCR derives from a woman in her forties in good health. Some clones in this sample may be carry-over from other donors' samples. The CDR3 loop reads CASSFRFQETQYF. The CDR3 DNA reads TGTGCCAGCAGCTTTCGGTTCCAAGAGACCCAGTACTTC.